Listed here is a single T cell receptor (beta chain). Its matching antigen is unknown. This entry comes from a study of cytomegalovirus exposure and HLA in healthy donors. The V gene lost 3 bases and the J gene lost 2 bases, with 4 bases spanning the gap. Germline V CDR1 and CDR2: SEHNR, FQNEAQ (reference sequence). CDR3 length: 12 amino acids. Measured with immunoSEQ multiplex PCR; TCRdb has only the in-frame clones, and not every one. The sample yields 200,000 to 300,000 clones, around 87% seen once. Whole-study findings and limits: The investigators catalogued 160 or so TCR beta chains as cytomegalovirus-associated. The tendency of first-cohort TCR clusters to co-occur in the 95 to 150 validation repertoires was the finding of a later analysis. Reported results showed that the classifier diagnosed cytomegalovirus status with high specificity and sensitivity. Confirmation was obtained in vitro that three CMV-associated chains are specific for CMV antigens.

The chain uses TRBV7-9 and TRBJ1-1; no firm D call. This sequence originates from a man between 18 and 35 years old in good health and CMV-seronegative. Sequencing was done on a sample of PBMCs. The CDR3 reads CASSLSNTEAFF. The DNA for the CDR3 is TGTGCCAGCAGCTTGTCTAACACTGAAGCTTTCTTT.